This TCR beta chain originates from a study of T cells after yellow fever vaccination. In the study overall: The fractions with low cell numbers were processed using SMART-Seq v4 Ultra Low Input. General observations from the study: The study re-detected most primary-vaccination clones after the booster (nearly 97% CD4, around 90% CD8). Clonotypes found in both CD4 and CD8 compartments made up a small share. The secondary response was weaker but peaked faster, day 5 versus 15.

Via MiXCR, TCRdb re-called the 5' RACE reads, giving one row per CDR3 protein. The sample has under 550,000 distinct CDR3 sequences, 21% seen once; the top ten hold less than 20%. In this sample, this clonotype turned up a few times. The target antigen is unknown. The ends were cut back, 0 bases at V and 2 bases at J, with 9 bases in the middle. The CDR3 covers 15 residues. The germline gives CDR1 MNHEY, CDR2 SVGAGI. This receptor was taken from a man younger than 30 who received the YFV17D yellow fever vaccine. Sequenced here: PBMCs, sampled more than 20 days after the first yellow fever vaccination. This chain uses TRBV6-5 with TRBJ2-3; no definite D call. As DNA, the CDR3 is TGTGCCAGCAGTTACTCGGAATTTTCCACAGATACGCAGTATTTT. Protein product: CASSYSEFSTDTQYF.